A single sample is the source of the 29 T cell receptor beta chains below, sequenced in a study of cytomegalovirus exposure and HLA in healthy donors. In the PCR, 60 Vbeta and 13 Jbeta primers were used. Clones were read by immunoSEQ multiplex PCR, and TCRdb kept only the in-frame ones, dropping some. This sample carries some 150,000 clones, roughly 80% of them seen once, and the ten largest clones take about 0.77%. The specimen was PBMCs. These receptor sequences come from a woman aged 18-29 years in good health and CMV-seronegative.

This clone was observed a few times. A read error may account for a junction end that differs from germline. This chain links TRBV7-9 with TRBJ2-7; possibly TRBD1 for D (6 bases). CDR3 size: 14 residues. CDR1 and CDR2 (germline): SEHNR, FQNEAQ (reference sequence). The CDR3 DNA follows: TGTTCCAGCAGCTTAGCTGGGGGCCCCTACGAGCAGTACTTC. This translates into CSSSLAGGPYEQYF.

This chain joins TRBV11-2 and TRBJ2-1; 13 nucleotides agree with TRBD2. This CDR3 spans 17 amino acids. V was clipped by 4 bases and J by 8 bases; unmatched bases: 11. From germline, CDR1 is SGHAT and CDR2 FQNNGV. The chain's CDR3 is CASSYRLAGGLTDEQFF. In DNA, the CDR3 is TGTGCCAGCAGCTATCGACTAGCGGGAGGCCTCACGGATGAGCAGTTCTTC. Full variable domain (missing parts from reference TRBV11-2 and TRBJ2-1): EAGVAQSPRYKIIEKRQSVAFWCNPISGHATLYWYQQILGQGPKLLIQFQNNGVVDDSQLPKDRFSAERLKGVDSTLKIQPAKLEDSAVYLCASSYRLAGGLTDEQFFGPGTRLTVL.

V gene TRBV6-1 combines with J gene TRBJ1-5, with 9 bases identical to TRBD1. V was pared by 4 bases and J by 0 bases, with 10 bases of the junction left unmatched. The CDR3 covers 18 residues. Germline CDR1 MNHNS, CDR2 SASEGT. CDR3 region: CASSVRDRGTYSNQPQHF. Here the CDR3 DNA reads TGTGCCAGCAGTGTTCGAGACAGGGGGACCTATAGCAATCAGCCCCAGCATTTT.

This sequence joins TRBV7-2 and TRBJ2-2, with TRBD2 matching 7 bases. The CDR3 sequence is 13 residues long. Germline-derived CDR1 and CDR2 are SGHTA and FQGNSA. Trimming removed 7 bases from V and 7 bases from J; junction bases left unmatched: 6. The CDR3 sequence: CASTSGMLGELFF. The CDR3 DNA reads as TGTGCCAGCACGAGCGGGATGCTCGGGGAGCTGTTTTTT.

The chain carries TRBV5-1 and TRBJ2-6, with D perhaps matching TRBD2 (6 bases). From germline, CDR1 is SGHRS and CDR2 YFSETQ. The CDR3 is 16 amino acids. The V and J ends lost 0 bases and 0 bases respectively, with 7 bases between them. This CDR3 is CASSLAGSSGANVLTF. CDR3 nucleotides: TGCGCCAGCAGCTTGGCCGGGAGCTCTGGGGCCAACGTCCTGACTTTC.

This chain links TRBV7-6 with TRBJ2-7; TRBD1 matches at 7 bases. The CDR3 totals 15 residues. The germline CDR1 and CDR2 sequences are SGHVS and FNYEAQ. V lost 6 bases, J lost 2 bases, and 10 bases stayed unmatched. The CDR3: CASSKSTGATYEQYF. The DNA of the CDR3 is TGTGCCAGCAGTAAATCCACAGGGGCAACCTACGAGCAGTACTTC. Supplemented by reference TRBV7-6 and TRBJ2-7, the full variable domain reads GAGVSQSPRYKVTKRGQDVALRCDPISGHVSLYWYRQALGQGPEFLTYFNYEAQQDKSGLPNDRFSAERPEGSISTLTIQRTEQRDSAMYRCASSKSTGATYEQYFGPGTRLTVT.

The table lists this clone with a count of one. The chain uses TRBV9 and TRBJ1-2; the D is unclear. From germline, CDR1 is SGDLS and CDR2 YYNGEE. V dropped 5 bases and J dropped 7 bases, with 9 bases sitting between them. This CDR3 is built from 11 residues. CDR3 sequence reads: CASRGPGGYTF. For the CDR3, the DNA is TGTGCCAGCAGAGGCCCGGGTGGCTACACCTTC.

V usage is TRBV7-8 and J usage is TRBJ2-7; 13 positions match TRBD2. V shed 6 bases, J shed 3 bases, and the junction held 5 bases outside the gene matches. The CDR3 has 15 amino acids. Germline V CDR1 and CDR2: SGHVS, FQNEAQ. The DNA of the CDR3 is TGTGCCAGCAGACCGGGACTAGCGGGAAACTACGAGCAGTACTTC. This translates into CASRPGLAGNYEQYF.

The V call is TRBV7-2, the J call TRBJ2-1; 8 positions agree with TRBD2. Germline assignment: CDR1 SGHTA and CDR2 FQGNSA. This CDR3 has 16 amino acids. V gave up 6 bases and J gave up 0 bases; unmatched junction bases: 7. CDR3 nucleotides: TGTGCCAGCAGACCAGCGGGAGTCAACTCCTACAATGAGCAGTTCTTC. This encodes CASRPAGVNSYNEQFF.

CDR3 region: CASSQSQGGGNQPQHF. For the CDR3, the DNA is TGTGCCAGCAGCCAATCCCAGGGGGGAGGCAATCAGCCCCAGCATTTT. This chain connects TRBV16 to TRBJ1-5, with 7 bases that match TRBD1. CDR1 KGHSY and CDR2 FQNENV come from the germline V gene. The CDR3 runs 16 residues. V lost 0 bases and J lost 2; bases outside the gene matches: 4.

The gene calls are TRBV19 and TRBJ2-1, with D unclear. Germline loops: CDR1 LNHDA, CDR2 SQIVND (reference sequence). CDR3 length: 15 residues. The V gene lost 2 bases and the J gene lost 2 bases, with 10 bases spanning the gap. CDR3 residues: CASSITSRAYNEQFF. Written as DNA, the CDR3 is TGTGCCAGTAGTATAACTTCTCGGGCCTACAATGAGCAGTTCTTC.

This chain joins TRBV7-9 and TRBJ2-7; TRBD2 matches at 10 bases. Germline CDR1 is SEHNR and CDR2 is FQNEAQ (reference sequence). CDR3 length: 15 amino acids. V shed 4 bases, J shed 3 bases, and the junction held 6 bases outside the gene matches. CDR3 amino acids: CASSSQREGLYEQYF. CDR3 DNA sequence: TGTGCCAGCAGCTCCCAGCGGGAGGGCCTCTACGAGCAGTACTTC.

The chain couples TRBV27 to TRBJ2-1, with 13 nucleotides matching TRBD2. The CDR3 has 17 residues. Germline-derived CDR1 and CDR2 are MNHEY and SMNVEV (reference sequence). J was trimmed by 6 bases and V by 8 bases; bases with no gene match: 13. For the CDR3, the DNA is TGTGCCAGCTCCACTGGACTAGCGGGAGACTCCGTCAATGAGCAGTTCTTC. Residues: CASSTGLAGDSVNEQFF.

The chain has TRBV19 and TRBJ1-5; unclear D gene. The CDR3 runs to 14 residues. V lost 3 bases and J lost 1, with 7 bases in between. CDR1 and CDR2 (germline): LNHDA, SQIVND (reference sequence). CDR3 in amino acids: CASSILESNQPQHF. CDR3 in DNA: TGTGCCAGTAGTATTCTGGAGAGCAATCAGCCCCAGCATTTT. Variable domain in full (rest from reference TRBV19 and TRBJ1-5): DGGITQSPKYLFRKEGQNVTLSCEQNLNHDAMYWYRQDPGQGLRLIYYSQIVNDFQKGDIAEGYSVSREKKESFPLTVTSAQKNPTAFYLCASSILESNQPQHFGDGTRLSIL.

Comments on this clone: Mismatch with germline at one junction end may stem from a read error. The genes are TRBV7-9 and TRBJ2-5; a possible D gene is TRBD2 (6 bases). The CDR3 consists of 16 residues. Germline-derived CDR1 and CDR2 are SEHNR and FQNEAQ (reference sequence). The DNA of the CDR3 is TGTTCCAGCAGCTTCCCCCCCGAGGGAGGACGAGAGACCCAGTACTTC. Translating gives CSSSFPPEGGRETQYF.

A remark on this clone: Its ends do not fully match the called genes, so a read error is possible. The CDR3 protein is CSSSSGQDGYTF. The CDR3, as DNA: TGTTCCAGCAGCTCGGGACAGGATGGCTACACCTTC. The chain carries TRBV7-9 and TRBJ1-2; 8 nucleotides line up with TRBD1. CDR1 SEHNR and CDR2 FQNEAQ come from the germline V gene (reference sequence). The CDR3 contains 12 residues.

For this clone: One end of the junction does not line up with germline, which may come from a read error. The genes are TRBV7-7 and TRBJ2-7; 8 bases align to TRBD1. Germline lookup yields CDR1 SSHAT and CDR2 FNYEAQ (reference sequence). The CDR3 has 14 residues. The CDR3 nucleotides are TGTGCTAGCAGCCCGGGGACAGGCCCCAACGAGCAGTACTTC. Protein sequence: CASSPGTGPNEQYF.

This chain joins TRBV28 and TRBJ2-2, with D tentatively TRBD1 (6 bases). Germline V gene sequence: CDR1 MDHEN, CDR2 SYDVKM. The CDR3 loop spans 15 amino acids. The V gene lost 6 bases and the J gene lost 0 bases, with 11 bases spanning the gap. Written as DNA, the CDR3 is TGTGCCAGCAGGAGGGACACCTCGAACACCGGGGAGCTGTTTTTT. This translates into CASRRDTSNTGELFF.

The chain carries TRBV2 and TRBJ2-7; 10 nucleotides align to TRBD2. V lost 9 bases, J lost 4 bases, and 9 bases stayed unmatched. The CDR3 runs to 14 residues. Germline-derived CDR1 and CDR2 are SNHLY and FYNNEI. The CDR3 loop reads CASGTSVIHYEQYF. In DNA form, the CDR3 reads TGTGCCAGTGGGACTAGCGTAATCCATTACGAGCAGTACTTC.

The genes are TRBV19 and TRBJ2-1, with TRBD2 matching 9 bases. CDR3 length equals 16 residues. V shed 4 bases and J 4 bases; nucleotides not matched to a gene: 8. Germline assignment: CDR1 LNHDA and CDR2 SQIVND (reference sequence). The CDR3 sequence is CASSTFSSGDYNEQFF. The CDR3 DNA is TGTGCCAGTAGTACCTTCTCTAGCGGGGATTACAATGAGCAGTTCTTC.

The chain carries TRBV5-4 and TRBJ2-5, with 9 nucleotides matching TRBD2. The junction had 7 bases not matched to a gene; V was cut back by 0 bases and J by 4 bases. The CDR3 runs 16 residues. Germline V lookup: CDR1 SGHNT, CDR2 YYREEE (reference sequence). CDR3 in amino acids: CASSLVGSGSRETQYF. The CDR3 DNA reads TGTGCCAGCAGCTTGGTGGGTAGCGGGAGTCGAGAGACCCAGTACTTC.

The chain uses TRBV29-1 and TRBJ2-5; the match to TRBD2 covers 13 bases. Trimming cost V 7 bases and J 4 bases; bases outside gene matches: 9. This CDR3 contains 15 residues. CDR1 is SQVTM and CDR2 is ANQGSEA in the germline V gene. The chain's CDR3 is CSAGLAGAVGETQYF. The DNA of the CDR3 is TGCAGCGCTGGACTAGCGGGAGCGGTGGGAGAGACCCAGTACTTC.

A single count supports this clone. The DNA for the CDR3 is TGTGCCAGCAGCCAAGCTAGCGGCGATAGAGATACGCAGTATTTT. Translating it yields CASSQASGDRDTQYF. The chain employs TRBV4-2 and TRBJ2-3; 7 nucleotides align to TRBD2. V gave up 1 base and J gave up 5 bases; unmatched junction bases: 6. CDR1 is LGHNA and CDR2 is YNFKEQ in the germline V gene. The CDR3 spans 15 residues.

The V call is TRBV27, the J call TRBJ2-7; D gene uncertain. CDR1 MNHEY and CDR2 SMNVEV come from the germline V gene (reference sequence). Deletions cut 2 bases from V and 2 bases from J, with 10 bases between. CDR3 length: 14 residues. This CDR3 reads CASSLNVGPYEQYF. In nucleotides, the CDR3 is TGTGCCAGCAGTTTAAACGTGGGCCCCTACGAGCAGTACTTC.

The chain employs TRBV9 and TRBJ2-7; D might be TRBD2 (7 bases). Trimming cost V 4 bases and J 4 bases, with 18 bases left between them. Germline V gene sequence: CDR1 SGDLS, CDR2 YYNGEE. The CDR3 has 15 residues. The CDR3 protein is CASSPQRGGGYEQYF. For the CDR3, the DNA is TGTGCCAGCAGCCCCCAGAGGGGGGGCGGGTACGAGCAGTACTTC.

The V gene is TRBV14, the J gene TRBJ2-3; 9 bases fit TRBD1. Germline CDR1 reads SGHDN; CDR2 reads FVKESK. After removal of 1 base from V and 11 bases from J, the junction contained 4 bases not matched to a gene. This CDR3 region has 13 residues. The CDR3 protein is CASSQAGTGQQYF. CDR3 nucleotides: TGTGCCAGCAGCCAAGCGGGGACAGGGCAGCAGTATTTT.

This rearrangement joins TRBV10-1 to TRBJ2-7; 9 nucleotides line up with TRBD2. The ends lost 8 bases at V and 4 bases at J; junction bases unmatched: 24. The CDR3 contains 19 residues. From germline, CDR1 is WNHNN and CDR2 SYGVQD (reference sequence). CDR3 sequence reads: CASPTQDRESSGRSYEQYF. As DNA, the CDR3 is TGCGCCAGCCCGACTCAAGACAGGGAAAGTAGCGGGAGATCGTACGAGCAGTACTTC.

The chain joins TRBV11-3 to TRBJ2-1; 7 positions match TRBD2. Germline CDR1 is SGHNT and CDR2 is YENEEA. The CDR3 is made up of 12 amino acids. The V segment lost 5 bases and the J segment 6 bases; nucleotides outside the gene matches: 1. The CDR3 sequence: CASSLAVNEQFF. The CDR3 nucleotides are TGTGCCAGCAGCCTAGCGGTCAATGAGCAGTTCTTC.

This chain connects TRBV28 to TRBJ2-7, with TRBD1 identical over 7 bases. CDR3 size: 14 residues. The V segment lost 6 bases and the J segment 4 bases; nucleotides outside the gene matches: 9. Germline assignment: CDR1 MDHEN and CDR2 SYDVKM. CDR3 sequence reads: CASRYGTVLYEQYF. Written as DNA, the CDR3 is TGTGCCAGCAGATACGGGACAGTGCTTTACGAGCAGTACTTC.